The present T cell receptor (beta chain) was sequenced within a study of blood T cell repertoires in COVID-19. The protocol was immunoSEQ multiplex PCR, while the TCRdb copy is restricted to in-frame clones and leaves out a portion. Of approximately 200,000 clones listed, more than 60% were seen once; the top ten hold around 12%. The receptor was isolated from a woman aged 45-59 years with acute or convalescent COVID-19. The sample taken for sequencing was peripheral blood.

CDR3 sequence (DNA): TGTGCCAGCAGTTTATCGTCTTTCCGGACCGGGGAGCTGTTTTTT. It is translated as CASSLSSFRTGELFF. The rearrangement joins TRBV28 to TRBJ2-2; D is unclear. Germline CDR1 is MDHEN and CDR2 is SYDVKM. This CDR3 region has 15 residues. V was cut by 1 base and J by 5 bases, with 11 bases left in between.